Listed here are 25 T cell receptor beta chains from one sample, sequenced in a study of T cell responses to AZD1222 COVID-19 vaccine. Data came from immunoSEQ multiplex PCR; TCRdb stores just in-frame clones and leaves some out. Of more than 100,000 clones in the sample, approximately 91% were seen once. The source material was peripheral blood, sampled on day 0 of AZD1222 vaccination. The receptors here all came from an adult in good health.

This sequence joins TRBV5-6 and TRBJ2-7; no reliable D call. Germline V gives CDR1 SGHDT, CDR2 YYEEEE. V gave up 2 bases and J gave up 2 bases, with 5 bases separating them. The CDR3 loop spans 12 amino acids. In DNA, the CDR3 is TGTGCCAGCAGCTTAACTACCTACGAGCAGTACTTC. Its protein product is CASSLTTYEQYF.

V usage is TRBV6-5 and J usage is TRBJ1-4; D is unclear. The germline CDR1 and CDR2 sequences are MNHEY and SVGAGI. Trimming left V 0 bases short and J 0 bases short, with 5 bases between. This CDR3 is 15 amino acids long. The DNA of the CDR3 is TGTGCCAGCAGTTACTCAGGGACAACTAATGAAAAACTGTTTTTT. Translating it yields CASSYSGTTNEKLFF.

The rearrangement uses TRBV9 and TRBJ1-2; D is ambiguous. The germline gives CDR1 SGDLS, CDR2 YYNGEE. The CDR3 length is 11 residues. V lost 4 bases and J lost 5, with 6 bases in between. The CDR3 protein is CASSLLYGYTF. The CDR3 nucleotides read TGTGCCAGCAGCCTTTTATATGGCTACACCTTC. Full variable domain (remainder filled in from reference TRBV9 and TRBJ1-2): DSGVTQTPKHLITATGQRVTLRCSPRSGDLSVYWYQQSLDQGLQFLIQYYNGEERAKGNILERFSAQQFPDLHSELNLSSLELGDSALYFCASSLLYGYTFGSGTRLTVV.

This clone was detected only once. J is TRBJ1-1 and V is TRBV11-2; D gene ambiguous. Germline V gene lookup returns CDR1 SGHAT and CDR2 FQNNGV. The CDR3 spans 13 residues. V gave up 4 bases and J gave up 1 base, with 7 bases separating them. CDR3 sequence reads: CASSSGRNTEAFF. In DNA form, the CDR3 reads TGTGCCAGCAGCTCCGGGAGGAACACTGAAGCTTTCTTT. The full variable domain, completed using reference TRBV11-2 and TRBJ1-1, is EAGVAQSPRYKIIEKRQSVAFWCNPISGHATLYWYQQILGQGPKLLIQFQNNGVVDDSQLPKDRFSAERLKGVDSTLKIQPAKLEDSAVYLCASSSGRNTEAFFGQGTRLTVV.

This sequence joins TRBV14 and TRBJ2-3; no definite D call. V lost 0 bases to trimming and J lost 8 bases, with 15 bases between them. Germline CDR1 and CDR2: SGHDN and FVKESK. The CDR3 extends over 15 amino acids. The CDR3 is CASSQDLEIRGTQYF. The CDR3, as DNA: TGTGCCAGCAGCCAAGATCTAGAGATCCGCGGTACGCAGTATTTT.

This chain links TRBV13 with TRBJ1-5; unclear D gene. There are 14 residues in the CDR3. V gave up 3 bases and J gave up 5 bases, with 11 bases separating them. Per the germline V gene, CDR1 is PRHDT and CDR2 is FYEKMQ (reference sequence). The CDR3 loop reads CASSLGPEDQPQHF. The CDR3 region has the DNA TGTGCCAGCAGCTTGGGCCCGGAGGATCAGCCCCAGCATTTT. The full variable domain, rest sourced from reference TRBV13 and TRBJ1-5, is AAGVIQSPRHLIKEKRETATLKCYPIPRHDTVYWYQQGPGQDPQFLISFYEKMQSDKGSIPDRFSAQQFSDYHSELNMSSLELGDSALYFCASSLGPEDQPQHFGDGTRLSIL.

This rearrangement joins TRBV5-1 to TRBJ2-5, with D maybe TRBD2 (5 bases). The V end lost 3 bases, the J end lost 1 base, and 10 bases lay between the germline ends. Per germline, CDR1 SGHRS and CDR2 YFSETQ. The CDR3 has 14 residues. CDR3 sequence (DNA): TGCGCCAGCAGCTCAGGAGGAAGCCAAGAGACCCAGTACTTC. Its protein product is CASSSGGSQETQYF.

This clone was recorded once. The chain carries TRBV29-1 and TRBJ1-2; 8 bases align to TRBD1. This CDR3 comprises 12 residues. V was clipped by 8 bases and J by 4 bases; unmatched bases: 6. The germline V gene has CDR1 SQVTM and CDR2 ANQGSEA. The CDR3 sequence is CSTTTGGYGYTF. CDR3 DNA sequence: TGCAGCACAACAACAGGGGGCTATGGCTACACCTTC.

This sequence joins TRBV10-3 and TRBJ2-1, with TRBD1 identical over 10 bases. The CDR3 has 13 residues. Germline trimming cut 6 bases from V and 8 bases from J; bases unmatched to any gene: 4. Germline assignment: CDR1 ENHRY and CDR2 SYGVKD. CDR3 bases: TGTGCCATCAGGGGACAGGGGTCCGATGAGCAGTTCTTC. It encodes CAIRGQGSDEQFF.

The CDR3 loop reads CASGRDTQETQYF. Here the CDR3 DNA reads TGTGCCAGCGGCCGGGACACCCAAGAGACCCAGTACTTC. V is TRBV6-1 and J is TRBJ2-5; D is possibly TRBD1 (6 bases). Germline-derived CDR1 and CDR2 are MNHNS and SASEGT. V dropped 8 bases and J dropped 1 base, with 11 bases sitting between them. The CDR3 contains 13 residues.

The V and J genes are TRBV6-5 and TRBJ2-2, with a weak D call TRBD1 (6 bases). Germline lookup yields CDR1 MNHEY and CDR2 SVGAGI. Trimming shortened V by 4 bases and J by 8 bases, and 11 bases separated the two germline ends. The CDR3 is 13 amino acids. This chain's CDR3 is CASSLQGFGELFF. The CDR3 nucleotides read TGTGCCAGCAGTTTACAGGGATTTGGGGAGCTGTTTTTT.

The rearrangement uses TRBV5-4 and TRBJ2-1; D ambiguous. Germline-derived CDR1 and CDR2 are SGHNT and YYREEE (reference sequence). V was cut by 3 bases and J by 3 bases, with 13 bases left in between. The CDR3 has 15 residues. As DNA, the CDR3 is TGTGCCAGCAGCTCGGACCCCACAAGCTACAATGAGCAGTTCTTC. Protein sequence: CASSSDPTSYNEQFF.

This clone was observed once. The gene calls are TRBV11-1 and TRBJ1-6, with D unresolved. Trimming cost V 5 bases and J 11 bases, with 13 bases left between them. The germline V gene has CDR1 SGHAT and CDR2 FQDESV (reference sequence). This CDR3 has 13 residues. CDR3 coding DNA: TGTGCCAGCAGCCTAGAGGGTTCCCCACCCCTCCACTTT. Translated, it gives CASSLEGSPPLHF.

The rearrangement uses TRBV6-5 and TRBJ1-5; D not certain. CDR3 length: 13 amino acids. Germline V gene lookup returns CDR1 MNHEY and CDR2 SVGAGI. V lost 2 bases and J lost 3, with 5 bases in between. In nucleotides, the CDR3 is TGTGCCAGCAGTTACAGGGACAATCAGCCCCAGCATTTT. Translated, it gives CASSYRDNQPQHF.

The rearrangement uses TRBV28 and TRBJ2-5, with 8 bases lining up with TRBD2. This CDR3 region has 18 residues. Germline-derived CDR1 and CDR2 are MDHEN and SYDVKM. Germline trimming cut 2 bases from V and 0 bases from J; bases unmatched to any gene: 11. The CDR3 coding sequence is TGTGCCAGCAGTTTACGGGAGGGCCGGGACCGGTACCAAGAGACCCAGTACTTC. Translated, it gives CASSLREGRDRYQETQYF. The variable domain in full, completed from reference TRBV28 and TRBJ2-5, reads DVKVTQSSRYLVKRTGEKVFLECVQDMDHENMFWYRQDPGLGLRLIYFSYDVKMKEKGDIPEGYSVSREKKERFSLILESASTNQTSMYLCASSLREGRDRYQETQYFGPGTRLLVL.

As to this clone: The germline gene is not matched at one end of the junction; a read error may be the cause. The J gene is TRBJ2-7, the V gene TRBV3-1 (or the pseudogene TRBV3-2), with D perhaps TRBD1 or TRBD2 (7 bases each). The CDR3 runs 14 residues. Germline CDR1 LGHDT, CDR2 YNNKEL (reference sequence). The CDR3 nucleotides are TGTGCCAGCACCCAAGATCCCAGGGGGGGCGAGCAGTACTTC. Encoded protein: CASTQDPRGGEQYF.

V gene TRBV11-1 combines with J gene TRBJ1-1; D unclear. Trimming took 7 bases from V and 0 from J, leaving 12 bases between them. Germline loops: CDR1 SGHAT, CDR2 FQDESV (reference sequence). The CDR3 sequence is 14 residues long. The CDR3 sequence: CASIRNPVNTEAFF. The CDR3 nucleotides read TGTGCCAGCATACGGAACCCCGTGAACACTGAAGCTTTCTTT.

V usage is TRBV5-6 and J usage is TRBJ2-2; D gene ambiguous. Trimming pared 9 bases from V and 3 bases from J, leaving 12 bases between. CDR1 and CDR2 (germline): SGHDT, YYEEEE. The CDR3 covers 13 residues. CDR3 protein: CATNPSDTGELFF. The CDR3 coding sequence is TGTGCCACCAACCCCAGTGACACCGGGGAGCTGTTTTTT.

V gene TRBV7-8 combines with J gene TRBJ1-5; D unresolved. This CDR3 has 15 amino acids. Germline V CDR1 and CDR2: SGHVS, FQNEAQ. V was trimmed by 2 bases and J by 6 bases, leaving 14 bases between them. The CDR3 here is CASSLWREGSQPQHF. The CDR3 coding sequence is TGTGCCAGCAGCTTATGGAGGGAAGGGAGTCAGCCCCAGCATTTT.

This chain joins TRBV6-5 and TRBJ1-5; D might be TRBD1 (6 bases). Trimming pared 6 bases from V and 2 bases from J, leaving 11 bases between. Germline values: CDR1 MNHEY, CDR2 SVGAGI. The CDR3 runs 14 residues. CDR3 in DNA: TGTGCCAGCAGGAGACAGGCGGGCAATCAGCCCCAGCATTTT. Amino acid sequence: CASRRQAGNQPQHF.

A single count supports this clone. The chain combines TRBV29-1 with TRBJ1-1; D is undetermined. The V and J ends lost 4 bases and 4 bases respectively, with 13 bases between them. This CDR3 comprises 13 residues. Germline CDR1 reads SQVTM; CDR2 reads ANQGSEA. The CDR3 is CSVVDGGSTEAFF. The DNA for the CDR3 is TGCAGCGTTGTTGACGGAGGGTCCACTGAAGCTTTCTTT.

V gene TRBV6-2 or TRBV6-3 combines with J gene TRBJ2-7; D unclear. Germline V gene data show CDR1 as MNHEY and CDR2 as SVGEGT. The CDR3 consists of 12 residues. V was trimmed by 2 bases and J by 2 bases, leaving 4 bases between them. The CDR3 spells CASSYPPYEQYF. The CDR3 coding sequence is TGTGCCAGCAGTTACCCACCCTACGAGCAGTACTTC.

The gene calls are TRBV18 and TRBJ2-4; D is perhaps TRBD1 (5 bases). CDR1 is KGHSH, CDR2 LQKENI, per germline. V was trimmed by 5 bases and J by 6 bases, leaving 11 bases between them. This CDR3 is built from 13 residues. CDR3 region: CASSTPGSNIQYF. The CDR3 coding sequence is TGTGCCAGCTCAACCCCAGGGTCAAACATTCAGTACTTC. Variable domain in full (rest from reference TRBV18 and TRBJ2-4): NAGVMQNPRHLVRRRGQEARLRCSPMKGHSHVYWYRQLPEEGLKFMVYLQKENIIDESGMPKERFSAEFPKEGPSILRIQQVVRGDSAAYFCASSTPGSNIQYFGAGTRLSVL.

The chain carries TRBV6-2 or TRBV6-3 and TRBJ2-3, with TRBD2 matching 8 bases. Germline V gene data show CDR1 as MNHEY and CDR2 as SVGEGT. The CDR3 loop spans 17 amino acids. J was trimmed by 4 bases and V by 0 bases; bases with no gene match: 9. The CDR3 spells CASSYSKAGVRADTQYF. The CDR3 DNA is TGTGCCAGCAGTTACTCAAAAGCGGGAGTACGGGCAGATACGCAGTATTTT.

J is TRBJ2-1 and V is TRBV5-4; TRBD2 matches at 8 bases. V lost 0 bases, J lost 7 bases, and 9 bases stayed unmatched. This CDR3 spans 16 amino acids. Germline assignment: CDR1 SGHNT and CDR2 YYREEE (reference sequence). CDR3 sequence: CASSLGGLGSGNEQFF. The CDR3 nucleotides are TGTGCCAGCAGCTTGGGGGGACTAGGTTCAGGAAATGAGCAGTTCTTC.